The clone carrying this TCR beta chain was picked up many times. The antigen is unknown. This record comes from a study of early T cells in non-severe SARS-CoV-2 infection. Study-wide background: Sequencing was performed on bulk RNA from unsorted whole blood, leaving chains unpaired.

Attachment of unique molecular identifiers was made to individual cDNA molecules. TCRdb passed the 5' RACE reads through MiXCR, listing each CDR3 protein once. The sample has tens of thousands of distinct CDR3 sequences, under 8.5% seen once. CDR1 is MDHEN, CDR2 SYDVKM, per germline. Trimming shortened V by 3 bases and J by 4 bases, and 10 bases separated the two germline ends. The CDR3 runs 14 residues. Study-level points and caveats: Comparison of clonotypes with VDJdb favored anti-spike CD8 responses while missing private and CD4 specificities.

The sequence was collected from an adult who was a healthcare worker with PCR-confirmed SARS-CoV-2 infection or an uninfected control (not recorded which). This sequence joins TRBV28 and TRBJ2-1, with unresolved D. Sequencing was carried out using whole blood. DNA for the CDR3: TGTGCCAGCAGTTTGTTCGCGGTTTACAATGAGCAGTTCTTC. Its protein is CASSLFAVYNEQFF.